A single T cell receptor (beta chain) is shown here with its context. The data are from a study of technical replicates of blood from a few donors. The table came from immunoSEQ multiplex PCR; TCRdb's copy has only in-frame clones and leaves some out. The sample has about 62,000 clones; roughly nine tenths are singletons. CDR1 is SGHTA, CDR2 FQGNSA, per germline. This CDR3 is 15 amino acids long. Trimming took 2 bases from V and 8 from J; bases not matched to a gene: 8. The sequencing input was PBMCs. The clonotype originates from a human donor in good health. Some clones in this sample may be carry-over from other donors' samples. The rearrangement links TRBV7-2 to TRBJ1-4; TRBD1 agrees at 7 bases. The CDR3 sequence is CASSLTGTVFEKLFF. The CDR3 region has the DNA TGTGCCAGCAGCTTAACCGGGACAGTATTCGAAAAACTGTTTTTT.